This T cell receptor (beta chain) appears in the sequencing data of a study of blood T cell repertoires in COVID-19 (TCRdb year 2020). In the study overall: Samples from collaborators originated in the United States, Italy and Spain and spanned both the acute and convalescent phases of COVID-19. Where HLA class I and class II types were available, the types were taken from metadata supplied by the sample provider, not from assay-based typing. The prospective study material was composed of cDNA or gDNA derived from T cells, B-cell-depleted T cells, or PBMCs. Nearly every sample came with metadata listing a de-identified subject ID, COVID-19 status, age in years and sex. The dataset comprised deeply sampled blood TCRbeta repertoires from subjects exposed to, actively infected with, or recovered from COVID-19. The repertoires were released in a freely available public database intended as a resource for research on the immune response to SARS-CoV-2. Samples were obtained from the ongoing ImmuneRACE study (first 160 participants) and from 1,254 subjects provided by 6 global collaborators. Results and caveats for the whole study, not just this receptor: The quantity of clinical and demographic metadata differed by source and by participant and was supplied without curation.

Reading from cysteine to phenylalanine, the CDR3 counts 14 amino acids. Of the read, only the CDR3 DNA is kept; its 42 bases are in frame from base 1. Ends trimmed: V by 3 bases, J by 7 bases; bases unmatched to a gene: 8. Via the germline V gene, CDR1 is SNHLY and CDR2 FYNNEI. A second Seattle source provided samples from volunteer blood donors who had recovered from COVID-19. Each collaborating institution followed its own protocols to collect whole blood in K2EDTA tubes. For TCRbeta analysis, collaborators shipped samples as frozen whole blood, isolated PBMCs, or DNA extracted from either of those sample types. TCRbeta CDR3 regions were amplified from genomic DNA by means of the immunoSEQ Assay, a bias-controlled multiplex PCR. In the source study's methods: The number of nucleated cells in each sample was estimated by amplification of reference gene primers within the assay. To quantify the absolute abundance of each unique TCRbeta CDR3 rearrangement, sequence reads were collapsed and filtered. For each sample, productive Simpson clonality was calculated as the square root of Simpson's diversity index across productive rearrangements. TCRdb took this table from immuneACCESS and kept in-frame rearrangements with V and J called. Such tables lack part of the clones; where checked against another copy, unresolved V genes explain under half of the gap, and the rest is unexplained. That table gives V, J and clone size, and the DNA gave D and trimming. The sample data list some 230,000 clones, and roughly 84% of these were observed just once. Roughly 5% of the sample belongs to the ten largest clones.

Notes on this clone: The antigen it binds to is not known. Base qualities are not provided; no much larger clone lies one nucleotide away.

This chain joins TRBV2 to TRBJ1-2; 7 middle bases align to TRBD1. Sequencing was done on a sample of peripheral blood. This receptor was identified in a woman between 55 and 75 years old who had recovered from COVID-19. In nucleotide form, the sequence is TGTGCCAGCAGTGAGGACAGGTCCCGCATTGGCTACACCTTC. Its protein reads: CASSEDRSRIGYTF.